Below, one TCR beta chain is given with its context. This entry belongs to a study of blood T cell repertoires in COVID-19. Study summary: COVID-19 samples, acute and convalescent, were from the United States, Italy and Spain. The cDNA or gDNA used as material had been derived from T cells, B-cell-depleted T cells, or PBMCs.

Original analysis: Cell counts per sample came from amplifying reference gene primers. Data came from immunoSEQ multiplex PCR; TCRdb stores just in-frame clones and leaves some out. V and J calls and clone size come straight from that table; D and trimming were deduced from the DNA. The sample holds hundreds of thousands of clones, more than 70% seen once. Germline CDR1 and CDR2: LGHDT and YNNKEL (reference sequence). V shed 4 bases and J 7 bases; nucleotides not matched to a gene: 7. The CDR3 is 14 amino acids. Patients from Seattle were sampled longitudinally, starting during active infection. Input material: peripheral blood. The chain carries TRBV3-1 (or the pseudogene TRBV3-2) and TRBJ1-2, with 9 nucleotides matching TRBD1. The TCR sequence derives from a woman older than 75 with COVID-19, enrolled during active disease. DNA of the CDR3: TGTGCCAGCAGCCTTAGGGACAGGGTTGGTGGCTACACCTTC. Protein sequence: CASSLRDRVGGYTF.